This T cell receptor (beta chain) was recorded in a study of cytomegalovirus exposure and HLA in healthy donors (dated by TCRdb to about 2017). In the study overall: An earlier analysis of 587 of the donors reported 276 Gb of sequence data and 117 million unique TCR beta sequences obtained from around 180 million T cells. Among about 400 genotyped donors of the cohort, an average of around 220,000 unique TCR beta nucleotide sequences was sequenced per donor, of which approximately 18% were non-productive. In a later analysis, previously published TCR beta repertoires from about 640 donors were re-analyzed and high-resolution HLA genotyping was added so that TCR occurrence patterns could be studied. Typing coverage varied by locus: roughly 629-640 donors for A, B, C, DRB1 and DQB1; more than 500 for DQA1; more than 600 for DPA1; more than 450 for DPB1. The study used immunosequencing to profile the T cell repertoires of several hundred subjects and linked those repertoires to cytomegalovirus serostatus. HLA typing covered class I and class II loci at four-digit resolution. Every discovery cohort repertoire had been produced on one sequencing platform. An earlier analysis of more than 450 of the donors used high-throughput TCR beta sequencing to judge whether each TCR beta V gene segment behaved as functional or pseudogenic. High-throughput TCR immunosequencing, statistical association of individual TCRs with disease status, and machine learning were combined to predict cytomegalovirus infection status. About 280 gigabases of sequencing data and 70 million to 100 million unique TCR sequences were included in an early release covering around 600 HLA-typed donors. Rather than using new phenotypic data, the later analysis identified candidate immune exposures from TCR beta sequences and from how often those sequences occurred across donors. The aim of the study was to test whether cataloging public T cell receptors could identify signatures of past pathogen exposure. Roughly 5 DR-DQ haplotypes were handled as single units for association and clustering, since linkage in the cohort was strong. Donor age, sex, ethnicity and CMV serostatus were compiled together with the repertoire data. Among the 398 genotyped donors, about 83% belonged to the genetic ancestry cluster associated with self-reported Caucasian donors. In a later genetic analysis, genome-wide SNP genotypes for 398 of the 666 donors were used, and that subset was treated as a discovery cohort. A separate validation cohort of 100 to 150 different subjects was used in addition to the roughly 670-subject first cohort. What the authors observed across the whole study: The sequencing pipeline was judged likely to have produced a cluster of highly shared sequence variants as a technical artifact. A later analysis reported that several top co-occurrence clusters appeared linked to parvovirus B19, influenza, CMV and Epstein-Barr virus. Compared with equally common non-associated chains, HLA-associated TCR beta chains in a later analysis were more clonally expanded and had lower generation probabilities. The 87-base-pair reads could not distinguish some IMGT-functional V segments, including TRBV6-2 and TRBV6-3, so those segments were excluded. The study gave a list of 150 to 200 TCR beta chains associated with cytomegalovirus. According to a later genetic analysis, donors in an Asian-associated ancestry cluster had fewer N-insertions in productive TCRs than the approximately 610-donor mean. When HLA alleles, especially DR and DQ, strongly co-occurred, attributing TCR associations to individual alleles was difficult. According to a later analysis, TCR association rates differed among HLA loci, with DRB1 alleles showing the most associated TCRs and HLA-C alleles showing the fewest. Because some donors lacked HLA typing at each locus, the association tests relied only on the typed subset. In an earlier analysis of approximately 600 of the donors, most TCR beta V segments were observed in productive rearrangements about 90% or about 30% of the time, broadly matching IMGT annotations. Most CMV-associated TCR beta chains appeared to be HLA-restricted in a later analysis, and the HLA associations seemed to be driven largely by CMV exposure. The earlier analysis of about 600 of the donors excluded roughly 17 rarely observed V segments, including chromosome 9 orphons, because counts were too low. A few of the identified cytomegalovirus-associated TCR beta chains were confirmed in vitro to be specific for cytomegalovirus antigens. In a later genetic analysis, a missense DCLRE1C variant was associated with V-gene and J-gene trimming of TCR beta chains, and the association was replicated in an independent cohort. In a later analysis, around 17,000 TCR beta sequences were associated with specific HLA alleles at a false discovery rate of 0.05. According to the authors, the approach could potentially be generalized to other disease states and immunological phenotypes. While some public TCRs were present in many individuals, most TCR sequences turned up only very rarely across donors. Cytomegalovirus status was reported to be diagnosed by the classifier with high specificity and sensitivity in both the original and validation cohorts. The cohort was sequenced for TCR beta chains only, and without alpha or paired-chain data the features that could be detected were limited. Correlated functional status among segregating V segments might be attributable to linkage disequilibrium, but an unknown experimental factor could not be ruled out. A further reported finding was that TCR beta sequences accurately predicted the HLA-A and HLA-B alleles for most subjects in the first cohort. Immune exposure information for the cohort was limited to CMV serostatus. Sequencing depth was assumed to be roughly uniform across donors in the presence/absence analyses, though that assumption may not hold.

V is shortened by 0 bases, J by 1 base, and the region joining them spans 7 bases. The CDR3 goes from the cysteine to the phenylalanine over 15 residues. Here the CDR3 DNA is all that survives: 45 bases in frame from base 1. From a lookup of the germline V gene, CDR1 and CDR2 are KGHSH and LQKENI. In regard to this clone: Its target antigen remains unknown. There are no base qualities to consult, and no much larger clone falls within one base.

Library prep was done by the immunoSEQ multiplex PCR assay. For the multiplex PCR, a mixture combining 60 forward primers for TCR Vbeta segments and 13 reverse primers for TCR Jbeta segments was used. The CDR3 region of rearranged TCR beta genes was amplified from genomic DNA by a multiplex PCR assay. Amplified TCR beta libraries were sequenced as 87-base-pair reads on the Illumina HiSeq System. Turning to the authors' computational methods: A later analysis tallied tens of millions of unique TCR beta chains across the 550 to 850 repertoires, and about 12 million of those chains were shared by two or more donors. A nearest-neighbor algorithm error-corrected the raw reads and collapsed the reads into unique sequences, merging closely related sequences to remove PCR and sequencing errors. CDR3 sequences were aligned to IMGT reference sequences to assign V, D and J gene segments. For a sequence to be retained, at least a six-nucleotide match to both a V gene segment and a J gene segment was required. Rearrangements were classified as productive when the CDR3 lacked stop codons and remained in frame with V and J, and all other rearrangements were classified as non-productive. Following IMGT convention, CDR3 was defined as the stretch from the second conserved V-encoded cysteine up to the conserved J-encoded phenylalanine. The earlier analysis of some 550 of the donors excluded any sequence lacking an unambiguous match to a single V gene segment. An earlier analysis of a few hundred of the donors classified V segments as functional when productive rearrangements were above 56.7% and as segregating when the standard deviation between donors was above 5%. A statistical classification framework was built for diagnosing cytomegalovirus status from the catalog of TCR beta chain sequences. A later analysis assigned V and J genes by comparing TCR nucleotide sequences with IMGT/GENE-DB human TR gene sequences. In a later analysis, CDR3 sequences and most-parsimonious VDJ recombination scenarios were assigned using the TCRdist pipeline. In a later analysis, each TCR beta chain was defined by its CDR3 amino acid sequence together with its V-gene family, and reads lacking a unique V-gene family were excluded. A later analysis removed nearly 600 highly shared, low-generation-probability nucleotide sequences to deal with suspected cross-contamination and a sequencing artifact. A later analysis calculated a clonal expansion index for each public chain from normalized within-repertoire ranks of inferred template counts. In a later analysis, generation probabilities were computed with a VDJ recombination model fitted to out-of-frame rearrangements, and the resulting probabilities were checked against IGoR. Hypergeometric tests were used in a later analysis to score TCR-TCR, TCR-HLA and TCR-CMV co-occurrence, with a repertoire-size bias correction applied to the TCR pairs. In a later analysis, false discovery rates were estimated by permuting HLA or CMV assignments 20 times. In a later analysis, co-occurring TCRs were grouped with DBSCAN, and TCRdist sequence similarity was added when clustering was performed within HLA-allele-positive subsets. Co-occurrence clustering excluded repertoires with fewer than 30,000 or more than 120,000 public chains, plus five with anomalous nucleotide sharing. TCRdb stores this immuneACCESS table with in-frame sequences only. Part of the clones is absent; in the studies checked, under half of the shortfall reflects unresolved V genes, and no reason is known for the rest. V, J and clone size are those of that table, while D and trimming were read from the DNA. The sample table records 100,000 or so clones; around 83% of these occur just once. Together, the top ten hold 1.2% of the sample.

In total, fewer than 750 healthy bone marrow donors made up the cohort. Cohort members were all nominally healthy when sampled, although unrecorded immune exposures were likely present. The donor was CMV seronegative and was included in the group of hundreds of seronegative cohort members. A peripheral blood sample was provided by each donor, and peripheral blood mononuclear cells were used for TCR beta sequencing. The Qiagen DNeasy Blood Extraction Kit was used to extract genomic DNA from the blood cell samples. The sample was PBMCs. The TCR originated in a woman aged 18-30 years in good health and CMV-seronegative. The sequence is built from TRBV18 and TRBJ1-3; the D gene remains uncertain. The nucleotide sequence is given as TGTGCCAGCTCACCACCGTTACAGTCTGGAAACACCATATATTTT. It specifies CASSPPLQSGNTIYF.